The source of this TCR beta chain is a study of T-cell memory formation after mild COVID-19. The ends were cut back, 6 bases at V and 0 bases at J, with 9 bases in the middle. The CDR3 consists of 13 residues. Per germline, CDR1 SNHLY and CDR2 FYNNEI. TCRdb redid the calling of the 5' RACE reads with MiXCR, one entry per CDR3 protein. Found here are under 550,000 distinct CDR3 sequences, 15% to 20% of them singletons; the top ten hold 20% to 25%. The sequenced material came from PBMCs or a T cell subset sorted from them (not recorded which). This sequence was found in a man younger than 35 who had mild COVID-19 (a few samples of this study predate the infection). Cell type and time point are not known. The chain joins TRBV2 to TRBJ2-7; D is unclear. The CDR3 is CASRYSRSYEQYF. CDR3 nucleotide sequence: TGTGCCAGCAGGTACTCGCGCTCCTACGAGCAGTACTTC.